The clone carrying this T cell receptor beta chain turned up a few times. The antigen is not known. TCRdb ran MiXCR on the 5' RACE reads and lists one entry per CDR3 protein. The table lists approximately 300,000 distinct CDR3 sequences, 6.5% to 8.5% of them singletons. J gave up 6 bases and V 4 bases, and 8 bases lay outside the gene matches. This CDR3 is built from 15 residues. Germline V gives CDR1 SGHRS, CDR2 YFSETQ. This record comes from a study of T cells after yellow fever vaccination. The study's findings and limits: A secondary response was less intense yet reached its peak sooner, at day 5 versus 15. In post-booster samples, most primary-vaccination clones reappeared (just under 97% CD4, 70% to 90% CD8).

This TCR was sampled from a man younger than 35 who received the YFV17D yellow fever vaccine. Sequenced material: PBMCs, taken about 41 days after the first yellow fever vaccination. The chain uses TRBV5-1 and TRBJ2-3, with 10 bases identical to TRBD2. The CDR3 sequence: CASSAHGTSDDTQYF. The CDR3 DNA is TGCGCCAGCAGCGCCCACGGGACTAGCGATGATACGCAGTATTTT.